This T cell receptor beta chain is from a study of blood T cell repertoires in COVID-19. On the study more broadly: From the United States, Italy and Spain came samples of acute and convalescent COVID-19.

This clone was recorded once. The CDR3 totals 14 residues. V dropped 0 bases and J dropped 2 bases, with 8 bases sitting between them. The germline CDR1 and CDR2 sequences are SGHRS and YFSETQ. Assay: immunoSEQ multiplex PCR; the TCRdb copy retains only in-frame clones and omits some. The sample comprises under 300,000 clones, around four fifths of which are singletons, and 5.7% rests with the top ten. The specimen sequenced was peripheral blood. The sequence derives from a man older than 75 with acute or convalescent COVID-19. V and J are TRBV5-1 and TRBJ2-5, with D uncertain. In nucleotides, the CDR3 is TGCGCCAGCAGCTTGGATCCACTGCAAGAGACCCAGTACTTC. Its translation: CASSLDPLQETQYF. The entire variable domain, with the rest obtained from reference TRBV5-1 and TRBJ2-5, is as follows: KAGVTQTPRYLIKTRGQQVTLSCSPISGHRSVSWYQQTPGQGLQFLFEYFSETQRNKGNFPGRFSGRQFSNSRSEMNVSTLELGDSALYLCASSLDPLQETQYFGPGTRLLVL.